This T cell receptor beta chain originates from a study of blood T cells in healthy people across ages. A J-beta primer mix and a sample-barcoded 5' primer were used in a second PCR of about 7 to 11 cycles. TCRdb redid the calling of the 5' RACE reads with MiXCR, one entry per CDR3 protein. The sample holds around 1,700,000 distinct CDR3 sequences, 25% to 30% seen once. Study-wide points: Per-million-T-cell TCR beta diversity fell roughly linearly with age. For the donors, CMV status was unknown and possibly confounded expanded clonotype changes.

Concerning this clonotype: Its antigen remains unknown.

The sample taken for sequencing was blood. This TCR was recovered from a woman aged 25 to 39 in good health.

Here the CDR3 DNA reads TGCAGTGCTAGAGATACGACAGGGGAAAGAGCACCCCTCCACTTT. Its translation: CSARDTTGERAPLHF. V and J are TRBV20-1 and TRBJ1-6; 8 bases are shared with TRBD1. This CDR3 region has 15 residues. With 0 bases clipped from V and 11 bases from J, the junction kept 9 bases outside the gene matches. Germline V gene data show CDR1 as DFQATT and CDR2 as SNEGSKA (reference sequence).